Below, 22 T cell receptor beta chains from the same sample are listed, as sequenced in a study of T-cell memory formation after mild COVID-19. One entry per CDR3 protein results from TCRdb running MiXCR on the 5' RACE reads. The table shows a few hundred thousand distinct CDR3 sequences, with 7.5% to 9.5% occurring only once. Sequencing was performed on PBMCs or a T cell subset sorted from them (not recorded which). The receptors stem from a man aged 18 to 35 who had mild COVID-19 (a few samples of this study predate the infection). Cell type and time point are not known.

This clonotype was detected a few times. V and J are TRBV10-3 and TRBJ2-7; 7 bases agree with TRBD1. CDR1 ENHRY and CDR2 SYGVKD come from the germline V gene. This CDR3 region has 14 residues. Trimming removed 6 bases from V and 1 base from J; junction bases left unmatched: 6. The CDR3 sequence is CAIRRGQTSYEQYV. The CDR3, as DNA: TGTGCCATCAGGAGGGGACAGACATCCTACGAGCAGTACGTC.

The chain couples TRBV3-1 to TRBJ1-5; D is perhaps TRBD1 (5 bases). CDR1 LGHDT and CDR2 YNNKEL come from the germline V gene (reference sequence). CDR3 length equals 15 residues. Trimming cost V 1 base and J 6 bases, with 13 bases left between them. CDR3 amino acids: CASSQGATGSQPQHF. CDR3 in DNA: TGTGCCAGCAGCCAAGGGGCAACAGGTTCTCAGCCCCAGCATTTT.

This clonotype has more than one count but fewer than ten. The gene calls are TRBV6-5 and TRBJ2-7, with 9 nucleotides matching TRBD1. The length of the CDR3 is 15 residues. V dropped 6 bases and J dropped 4; count of bases not matched to a gene: 10. In germline, CDR1 is MNHEY, CDR2 SVGAGI. DNA for the CDR3: TGTGCCAGCAGCCCGGGACAGGGAGGTCGGTACGAGCAGTACTTC. Translated, it gives CASSPGQGGRYEQYF.

The chain carries TRBV12-3 or TRBV12-4 and TRBJ1-3; weak D call: TRBD1 (5 bases). V lost 7 bases, J lost 4 bases, and 14 bases lay in between. The CDR3 is made up of 14 amino acids. In DNA form, the CDR3 reads TGTGCCAGCAATAAAGGACACTTAGGAAACACCATATATTTT. Its protein is CASNKGHLGNTIYF.

Ten or more counts support this clonotype. This chain uses TRBV20-1 with TRBJ2-4, with 12 bases lining up with TRBD2. This CDR3 is built from 15 residues. V shed 1 base and J 6 bases; nucleotides not matched to a gene: 4. CDR1 is DFQATT, CDR2 SNEGSKA, per germline (reference sequence). CDR3 sequence (DNA): TGCAGTGCTAGAGTTCCGGGACTAGCGGGAAACATTCAGTACTTC. Amino acid sequence: CSARVPGLAGNIQYF.

This clonotype was counted a few times. The V and J genes are TRBV5-1 and TRBJ1-2, with TRBD1 matching 7 bases. CDR3 size: 15 residues. V lost 2 bases to trimming and J lost 2 bases; unmatched junction nucleotides: 6. Germline lookup yields CDR1 SGHRS and CDR2 YFSETQ. The CDR3 DNA reads as TGCGCCAGCAGCTTCGAGGGGACAGAAAACTATGGCTACACCTTC. Translation gives CASSFEGTENYGYTF.

CDR3 protein: CASLGQGSSYEQYV. CDR3 coding DNA: TGTGCCAGCCTGGGACAGGGAAGCTCCTACGAGCAGTACGTC. This rearrangement joins TRBV5-5 to TRBJ2-7; 9 nucleotides align to TRBD1. The CDR3 contains 14 residues. The J segment lost 0 bases and the V segment lost 7 bases, leaving 5 bases of the junction unmatched. Germline lookup yields CDR1 SGHKS and CDR2 YYEKEE (reference sequence).

There are a few counts of this clonotype. This chain connects TRBV10-2 to TRBJ2-2; TRBD2 aligns across 8 bases. This CDR3 is built from 16 residues. Germline assignment: CDR1 WSHSY and CDR2 SAAADI. V shed 4 bases and J 4 bases; nucleotides not matched to a gene: 8. In DNA form, the CDR3 reads TGCGCCAGCAGTGGGCCCCAGCGGGGGCGCACCGGGGAGCTGTTTTTT. It specifies CASSGPQRGRTGELFF.

The V and J genes are TRBV12-3 or TRBV12-4 and TRBJ2-7, with D possibly being TRBD1 or TRBD2 (5 bases each). The CDR3 is 12 residues long. V lost 4 bases and J 11 bases, leaving 15 bases between the germline ends. The CDR3: CASSSGPRRKYF. DNA of the CDR3: TGTGCCAGCAGTTCGGGACCACGTCGGAAGTACTTC.

This sequence joins TRBV20-1 and TRBJ1-1; D gene unclear. V lost 0 bases, J lost 3 bases, and 11 bases lay in between. This CDR3 has 14 residues. Germline V CDR1 and CDR2: DFQATT, SNEGSKA (reference sequence). CDR3 sequence: CSARDSNLYTEAFF. The CDR3 DNA reads TGCAGTGCTAGAGATTCGAATTTATACACTGAAGCTTTCTTT.

This clonotype was recorded many times. The V gene is TRBV7-9, the J gene TRBJ2-1; D remains ambiguous. CDR3 length equals 13 residues. The V and J ends lost 5 bases and 0 bases respectively, with 5 bases between them. Germline CDR1 reads SEHNR; CDR2 reads FQNEAQ (reference sequence). CDR3: CASSAPSYNEQFF. The CDR3 region has the DNA TGTGCCAGCAGCGCCCCCTCCTACAATGAGCAGTTCTTC.

This clonotype was recorded at least ten times. The chain combines TRBV9 with TRBJ1-4, with D uncertain. This CDR3 spans 14 amino acids. Trimming took 2 bases from V and 5 from J, leaving 10 bases between them. CDR1 SGDLS and CDR2 YYNGEE come from the germline V gene. CDR3 DNA: TGTGCCAGCAGCGTTGGAGGGTGGAATGAAAAACTGTTTTTT. As protein: CASSVGGWNEKLFF.

This clonotype was seen a handful of times. V gene TRBV27 combines with J gene TRBJ2-3; D is unresolved. From germline, CDR1 is MNHEY and CDR2 SMNVEV (reference sequence). V was cut by 4 bases and J by 4 bases, with 15 bases left in between. This CDR3 has 15 residues. DNA for the CDR3: TGTGCCAGCAGTTCCTCTGCTAGGGTGGCAGATACGCAGTATTTT. Translating it yields CASSSSARVADTQYF.

This clonotype has at least ten counts. V usage is TRBV7-2 and J usage is TRBJ2-2, with D tentatively TRBD2 (6 bases). The CDR3 spans 15 residues. Trimming stripped 3 bases from V and 3 bases from J, with 11 bases between. CDR1 SGHTA and CDR2 FQGNSA come from the germline V gene. CDR3 DNA sequence: TGTGCCAGCAGCTTGTCGGGGGTAGACACCGGGGAGCTGTTTTTT. Its translation is CASSLSGVDTGELFF. Complete variable domain (other parts from reference TRBV7-2 and TRBJ2-2): GAGVSQSPSNKVTEKGKDVELRCDPISGHTALYWYRQSLGQGLEFLIYFQGNSAPDKSGLPSDRFSAERTGGSVSTLTIQRTQQEDSAVYLCASSLSGVDTGELFFGEGSRLTVL.

This clonotype was counted between two and nine times. V is TRBV12-3 or TRBV12-4 and J is TRBJ2-5, with D possibly TRBD1 on 7 matching bases. This CDR3 spans 14 amino acids. The ends were cut back, 6 bases at V and 4 bases at J, with 15 bases in the middle. CDR3 loop: CASSLHQGGETQYF. The CDR3 DNA sequence: TGTGCCAGCAGCCTACATCAGGGGGGAGAGACCCAGTACTTC.

The chain employs TRBV5-6 and TRBJ1-2; TRBD1 matches at 8 bases. The trim removed 5 bases at V and 6 bases at J, leaving 18 bases unmatched. This CDR3 is 17 amino acids long. Germline loops: CDR1 SGHDT, CDR2 YYEEEE. CDR3 sequence: CASSGSRVDRATDGYTF. CDR3 coding DNA: TGTGCCAGCAGTGGATCCCGGGTGGACAGGGCTACCGATGGCTACACCTTC.

The chain carries TRBV6-5 and TRBJ1-5; D unresolved. Germline CDR1 reads MNHEY; CDR2 reads SVGAGI. Trimming shortened V by 8 bases and J by 2 bases, and 10 bases separated the two germline ends. The CDR3 is 13 residues long. The CDR3 DNA follows: TGTGCCAGCGGGAATGGGGGCAATCAGCCCCAGCATTTT. Amino acid sequence: CASGNGGNQPQHF.

This clonotype has more than one count but fewer than ten. The gene calls are TRBV7-9 and TRBJ2-2, with D possibly matching TRBD2 (5 bases). With 4 bases removed from V and 8 bases from J, the gap between germline ends came to 8 bases. This CDR3 contains 12 residues. Germline V gives CDR1 SEHNR, CDR2 FQNEAQ (reference sequence). The CDR3 here is CASSSRVGELFF. The CDR3 bases are TGTGCCAGCAGCTCGAGGGTTGGGGAGCTGTTTTTT.

The chain is built from TRBV7-2 and TRBJ2-7, with 11 positions matching TRBD2. Germline V lookup: CDR1 SGHTA, CDR2 FQGNSA. The CDR3 contains 16 residues. The V gene end was trimmed by 3 bases and the J gene end by 2 bases; junction bases not matched to a gene: 6. The CDR3 nucleotides are TGTGCCAGCAGCTTGGTTAGCGGGGGGGACACCTACGAGCAGTACGTC. Translated: CASSLVSGGDTYEQYV.

This clonotype came up a few times. This sequence joins TRBV3-1 and TRBJ1-1, with 10 bases aligning to TRBD1. The V gene end was trimmed by 6 bases and the J gene end by 5 bases; junction bases not matched to a gene: 6. This CDR3 region has 14 residues. Per germline, CDR1 LGHDT and CDR2 YNNKEL (reference sequence). The CDR3 nucleotides read TGTGCCAGCAGTCGACAGGGGGCGCGGACTGAAGCTTTCTTT. The encoded protein is CASSRQGARTEAFF.

The J gene is TRBJ1-5, the V gene TRBV18; D gene unclear. Trimming removed 6 bases from V and 1 base from J, with 7 bases in between. This CDR3 contains 13 residues. In germline, CDR1 is KGHSH, CDR2 LQKENI. The CDR3 region is CASSTASNQPQHF. The DNA for the CDR3 is TGTGCCAGCTCCACAGCGAGCAATCAGCCCCAGCATTTT. Based on the CDR3 plus reference TRBV18 and TRBJ1-5, the full variable domain is NAGVMQNPRHLVRRRGQEARLRCSPMKGHSHVYWYRQLPEEGLKFMVYLQKENIIDESGMPKERFSAEFPKEGPSILRIQQVVRGDSAAYFCASSTASNQPQHFGDGTRLSIL.

This clonotype was detected only a few times. This rearrangement joins TRBV20-1 to TRBJ1-1; D not certain. CDR3 length: 13 amino acids. Trimming took 1 base from V and 6 from J, leaving 12 bases between them. Germline V CDR1 and CDR2: DFQATT, SNEGSKA (reference sequence). The DNA of the CDR3 is TGCAGTGCTAGAGCGACTCGGAAAGCTGAAGCTTTCTTT. Residues: CSARATRKAEAFF.